The 6 T cell receptor beta chains reported below all come from one sample, sequenced in a study of CD8 T cells in ankylosing spondylitis. Findings of the study overall: For ankylosing spondylitis blood, a TCR beta motif of 7 or 8 highly homologous variants appeared characteristic.

TCRdb independently ran MiXCR on the 5' RACE reads; one entry per CDR3 protein. The table records some 840,000 distinct CDR3 sequences, about 11% of them present only once. For these TCRs, the target antigens are not known. The sample taken for sequencing was blood, either unsorted or a sorted T cell fraction (not recorded which). These receptors were obtained from a male donor with ankylosing spondylitis.

The V call is TRBV4-1, the J call TRBJ1-2, with TRBD1 matching 9 bases. CDR1 and CDR2 (germline): MGHRA, YSYEKL. The length of the CDR3 is 15 residues. Trimming removed 1 base from V and 3 bases from J; junction bases left unmatched: 3. The CDR3 region has the DNA TGCGCCAGCAGCCAAGGAGGACAGGGGTACTATGGCTACACCTTC. It translates to CASSQGGQGYYGYTF.

This chain connects TRBV5-8 to TRBJ1-4; D is possibly TRBD1 (6 bases). V was shortened by 0 bases and J by 7 bases, with 13 bases between the two germline ends. The CDR3 length is 15 residues. CDR1 is SGHTS, CDR2 YDEGEE, per germline. CDR3 region: CASSLGTVTGEKLFF. The CDR3 DNA reads TGTGCCAGCAGCTTGGGGACAGTTACGGGTGAAAAACTGTTTTTT.

This chain links TRBV20-1 with TRBJ1-5; 8 bases are shared with TRBD1. The V gene's germline CDR1 is DFQATT and CDR2 SNEGSKA (reference sequence). The junction had 10 bases not matched to a gene; V was cut back by 6 bases and J by 6 bases. The CDR3 is 14 residues long. In DNA form, the CDR3 reads TGCAGTGCAGGACAGGGACCCTTCGGTCAGCCCCAGCATTTT. Translation gives CSAGQGPFGQPQHF.

A note on this clonotype: Germline and junction disagree at one end, which may indicate a read error. The chain links TRBV7-9 to TRBJ2-1; TRBD2 matches 9 bases. This CDR3 is built from 14 residues. The germline CDR1 and CDR2 sequences are SEHNR and FQNEAQ (reference sequence). The CDR3, as DNA: TGTGCCAGCAGATTAGCGGGAGCCTACAATGAGCAGTTCTTC. It is translated as CASRLAGAYNEQFF. The full variable domain, its missing parts supplied by reference TRBV7-9 and TRBJ2-1, is DTGVSQNPRHKITKRGQNVTFRCDPISEHNRLYWYRQTLGQGPEFLTYFQNEAQLEKSRLLSDRFSAERPKGSFSTLEIQRTEQGDSAMYLCASRLAGAYNEQFFGPGTRLTVL.

This clonotype was seen only a few times. The CDR3 DNA reads as TGTGCCAGCAGTTTAGGCTCCTGGAACACCGGGGAGCTGTTTTTT. It is translated as CASSLGSWNTGELFF. This chain links TRBV12-3 or TRBV12-4 with TRBJ2-2; D remains ambiguous. CDR3 length: 15 amino acids. The V and J ends lost 1 base and 1 base respectively, with 7 bases between them.

This clonotype was recorded at least ten times. This rearrangement joins TRBV4-1 to TRBJ1-1; no reliable D call. Germline lookup yields CDR1 MGHRA and CDR2 YSYEKL. The CDR3 covers 14 residues. Trimming took off 2 bases at V and 4 bases at J, with 11 bases between the two ends. The CDR3 nucleotides read TGCGCCAGCAGCCAACTCGGGAAGAGCACTGAAGCTTTCTTT. This sequence encodes CASSQLGKSTEAFF.